This TCR beta chain came from a study of T cell repertoires in cytomegalovirus infection. General study results and limits: Carriers of CMV and the relevant HLA type were discriminated by public TCR beta frequency.

V was trimmed by 0 bases and J by 5 bases, leaving 8 bases between them. CDR1 and CDR2 from the germline V gene are MGHRA and YSYEKL. This CDR3 is 13 amino acids long. TCRdb independently ran MiXCR on the reads; one entry per CDR3 protein. The profile shows around 530,000 distinct CDR3 sequences, approximately 17% of them singletons. This clonotype was seen more than once but under ten times. What it binds is unknown. The chain links TRBV4-1 to TRBJ2-7; D perhaps matches TRBD1 (5 bases). The specimen sequenced was CD8+ T cells from PBMCs. This TCR derives from a human donor in good health (CMV status not recorded). Some clones in this sample may be carry-over from other donors' samples. In DNA, the CDR3 is TGCGCCAGCAGCCAAGAGTCAGGGAACGAGCAGTACTTC. Amino acids: CASSQESGNEQYF.